Detailed here is one T cell receptor beta chain. Its antigen remains unknown. The data originate from a study of PD-1 blockade in mismatch repair-deficient tumors. General observations from the study: After pembrolizumab, tumor-resident clones rose rapidly, then generally contracted before radiologic responses.

Every patient had mismatch repair deficiency by PCR or immunohistochemistry. Assay used: immunoSEQ multiplex PCR; TCRdb lists only in-frame clones, some missing. The sample has more than 85,000 clones, 70% to 85% seen once. Sequencing was performed on peripheral blood, taken about 36 weeks after starting pembrolizumab. This clonotype originated in an adult with mismatch repair-deficient cancer.

In DNA, the CDR3 is TGTGCCAGCAGCTTGCCAGCAGCCAAAAACATTCAGTACTTC. Translated: CASSLPAAKNIQYF. The V call is TRBV5-6, the J call TRBJ2-4; D is ambiguous. This CDR3 is 14 amino acids long. The V and J ends lost 1 base and 0 bases respectively, with 5 bases between them. Germline-derived CDR1 and CDR2 are SGHDT and YYEEEE.